A single sample is the source of the 8 T cell receptor beta chains below, sequenced in a study of tumor-infiltrating lymphocytes in primary liver carcinoma. Researchers generated TCR beta cDNA from approximately 450 ng of total RNA, relying on a constant-region primer. Library construction for TCR beta comprised three nested multiplex PCR rounds performed with slightly modified ARM-PCR. Rounds one and two of PCR, each of 9 to 11 cycles, were primed with TRBV1-TRBV30 forward primers and a C-beta reverse primer. Each CDR3 protein is one row after TCRdb ran MiXCR on the multiplex PCR reads. The table lists some 87,000 distinct CDR3 sequences, about 73% of them singletons. The tissue used was unsorted bulk material of about 17-33 mg. RNA and DNA were co-extracted from it with the AllPrep DNA/RNA mini kit. The sequenced sample was tumor-adjacent normal liver tissue. These receptors were taken from a man aged 35-49 years with primary liver carcinoma and hepatitis B virus infection.

This chain links TRBV11-2 with TRBJ2-5; D gene uncertain. The CDR3 loop spans 16 amino acids. CDR1 is SGHAT, CDR2 FQNNGV, per germline. Trimming removed 6 bases from V and 5 bases from J, with 22 bases in between. The CDR3 sequence: CASRSRASTHHETQYF. The CDR3 DNA reads as TGTGCCAGCAGATCCCGGGCCTCGACCCATCATGAGACCCAGTACTTC.

This clonotype was recorded many times. The V and J genes are TRBV5-5 and TRBJ1-1; 9 bases are shared with TRBD1. Germline CDR1 reads SGHKS; CDR2 reads YYEKEE (reference sequence). The CDR3 loop spans 14 amino acids. Trimming took 4 bases from V and 1 from J; bases not matched to a gene: 2. The CDR3 region is CASSVDRGNTEAFF. In DNA form, the CDR3 reads TGTGCCAGCAGCGTGGACAGGGGGAACACTGAAGCTTTCTTT.

Turning to this clonotype: The limits of the CDR3 on the DNA are not certain, so only TCRdb's listed CDR3 is given. The rearrangement joins TRBV4-1 to TRBJ2-2; the table gives TRBD2 as D, unverified against the DNA. In germline, CDR1 is MGHRA, CDR2 YSYEKL. The CDR3 sequence runs 16 residues, both termini included. CDR3 protein: CASSQVAAGTTGELLF.

With respect to this clonotype: A much larger clonotype is one base distant, so this may be a read error. The genes are TRBV10-3 and TRBJ2-3; a possible D gene is TRBD1 (6 bases). Germline-derived CDR1 and CDR2 are ENHRY and SYGVKD. V was cut by 8 bases and J by 1 base, with 13 bases left in between. The CDR3 sequence is 14 residues long. The CDR3 is CAIGNRAGTDTQYF. DNA of the CDR3: TGTGCCATCGGCAACAGGGCTGGCACAGATACGCAGTATTTT.

The chain is built from TRBV11-2 and TRBJ2-1, with D unresolved. This CDR3 spans 12 amino acids. Germline lookup yields CDR1 SGHAT and CDR2 FQNNGV. CDR3 region: CVSSFLLNEQFF. The CDR3 nucleotides are TGTGTCAGTAGCTTCTTACTCAATGAGCAGTTCTTC.

As regards this clonotype: A much larger clone differs from this one at a single base, so this may be a read error. The rearrangement uses TRBV6-1 and TRBJ2-4; tentative D call: TRBD1 (6 bases). CDR3 length equals 14 residues. CDR1 MNHNS and CDR2 SASEGT come from the germline V gene. V lost 7 bases, J lost 8 bases, and 18 bases lay in between. DNA of the CDR3: TGTGCCAGCACTCTCAGGGCAGGGGTAGACATTCAGTACTTC. Its protein product is CASTLRAGVDIQYF.

In the case of this clonotype: Just one base apart from a much larger clone, this may be a read error. Lacking the conserved final phenylalanine or tryptophan, this CDR3 likely reflects a read error. J is TRBJ2-7 and V is TRBV6-1; 7 bases agree with TRBD2. The germline CDR1 and CDR2 sequences are MNHNS and SASEGT. The J segment lost 1 base and the V segment lost 3 bases, leaving 9 bases of the junction unmatched. The CDR3 runs to 16 residues. CDR3 amino acids: CASSEQASGMSYEQYY. In nucleotides, the CDR3 is TGTGCCAGCAGTGAGCAGGCGAGCGGGATGTCCTACGAGCAGTACTAC.

This clonotype showed up many times. The chain combines TRBV5-4 with TRBJ2-3; possible D gene TRBD2, 6 bases. The CDR3 contains 17 residues. From germline, CDR1 is SGHNT and CDR2 YYREEE (reference sequence). Trimming pared 1 base from V and 2 bases from J, leaving 17 bases between. CDR3 sequence (DNA): TGTGCCAGCAGCTTGAACGCTCCAACGGGGGACACAGATACGCAGTATTTT. Residues: CASSLNAPTGDTDTQYF.